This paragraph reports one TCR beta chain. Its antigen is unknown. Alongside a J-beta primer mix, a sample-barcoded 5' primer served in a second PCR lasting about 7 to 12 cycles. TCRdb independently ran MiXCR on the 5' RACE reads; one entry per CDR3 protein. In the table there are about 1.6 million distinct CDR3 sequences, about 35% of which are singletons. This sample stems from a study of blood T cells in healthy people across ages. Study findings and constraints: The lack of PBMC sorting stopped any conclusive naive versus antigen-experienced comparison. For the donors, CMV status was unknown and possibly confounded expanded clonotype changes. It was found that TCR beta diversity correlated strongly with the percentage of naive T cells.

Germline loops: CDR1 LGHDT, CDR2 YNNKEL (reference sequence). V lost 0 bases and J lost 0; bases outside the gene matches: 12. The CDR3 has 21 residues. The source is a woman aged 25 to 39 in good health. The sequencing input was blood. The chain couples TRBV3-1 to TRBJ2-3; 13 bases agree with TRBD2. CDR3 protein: CASSQDKGLAGTFGSTDTQYF. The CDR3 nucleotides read TGTGCCAGCAGCCAAGATAAGGGACTAGCGGGAACCTTCGGGAGCACAGATACGCAGTATTTT.